These T cell receptor beta chains were read from a single sample in a study of shared clonotypes between healthy human individuals. Sequencing used immunoSEQ multiplex PCR; TCRdb keeps in-frame clones, though not all of them. The sample consists of 2,100,000 or so clones, roughly 95% of them appearing once. Source material: naive CD4+ T cells sorted from blood. Receptors originate from a man aged 18 to 35 in good health. Each CDR3 is given with its conserved first and last residue. The order of the fields is J gene, CDR3 length, clone size, V gene, D gene, CDR3 protein, CDR3 DNA. A D gene is named only where the DNA matches it firmly. Clone size, where shown, is once, few, many, or a class for clones that have expanded.

J gene: TRBJ2-1; CDR3 length: 11; clone size: -; V gene: TRBV5-6; D gene: TRBD2; CDR3 protein: CASRMGGKQFF; CDR3 DNA: TGTGCCAGCAGAATGGGGGGGAAGCAGTTCTTC
J gene: TRBJ2-5; CDR3 length: 12; clone size: -; V gene: TRBV5-1; D gene: -; CDR3 protein: CASSLRGETQYF; CDR3 DNA: TGCGCCAGCAGCTTAAGAGGGGAGACCCAGTACTTC
J gene: TRBJ2-3; CDR3 length: 16; clone size: -; V gene: TRBV21-1; D gene: -; CDR3 protein: CASSKSRFSPPDTQYF; CDR3 DNA: TGTGCCAGCAGCAAAAGCAGGTTTTCCCCTCCAGATACGCAGTATTTT
J gene: TRBJ1-4; CDR3 length: 15; clone size: -; V gene: TRBV2; D gene: TRBD1; CDR3 protein: CASSEDEGGLGKLFF; CDR3 DNA: TGTGCCAGCAGTGAAGACGAAGGGGGCCTGGGAAAACTGTTTTTT
J gene: TRBJ2-1; CDR3 length: 16; clone size: -; V gene: TRBV2; D gene: TRBD2; CDR3 protein: CASSIGLAGIYNEQFF; CDR3 DNA: TGTGCCAGCAGTATCGGACTAGCGGGTATATACAATGAGCAGTTCTTC
J gene: TRBJ1-2; CDR3 length: 14; clone size: once; V gene: TRBV6-5; D gene: -; CDR3 protein: CASSYRERGYGYTF; CDR3 DNA: TGTGCCAGCAGTTACAGGGAACGGGGCTATGGCTACACCTTC
J gene: TRBJ2-7; CDR3 length: 12; clone size: few; V gene: TRBV18; D gene: -; CDR3 protein: CASSQGSYEQYF; CDR3 DNA: TGTGCCAGCTCACAGGGCTCCTACGAGCAGTACTTC
J gene: TRBJ2-5; CDR3 length: 13; clone size: -; V gene: TRBV30; D gene: TRBD2; CDR3 protein: CAVAGPPPETQYF; CDR3 DNA: TGTGCTGTAGCGGGACCTCCCCCAGAGACCCAGTACTTC
J gene: TRBJ2-7; CDR3 length: 14; clone size: once; V gene: TRBV11-2; D gene: -; CDR3 protein: CASSFNRVRDEQYF; CDR3 DNA: TGTGCCAGCAGCTTTAACAGGGTCAGGGACGAGCAGTACTTC
J gene: TRBJ2-2; CDR3 length: 13; clone size: once; V gene: TRBV25-1; D gene: -; CDR3 protein: CASSDRVIGELFF; CDR3 DNA: TGTGCCAGCAGTGACAGGGTTATCGGGGAGCTGTTTTTT
J gene: TRBJ2-5; CDR3 length: 16; clone size: -; V gene: TRBV4-3; D gene: -; CDR3 protein: CASSQDLGTRAETQYF; CDR3 DNA: TGCGCCAGCAGCCAAGATTTAGGGACGAGGGCAGAGACCCAGTACTTC
J gene: TRBJ2-1; CDR3 length: 14; clone size: -; V gene: TRBV19; D gene: -; CDR3 protein: CATLPRGSYNEQFF; CDR3 DNA: TGTGCCACCCTGCCCCGGGGCTCCTACAATGAGCAGTTCTTC
J gene: TRBJ1-2; CDR3 length: 13; clone size: -; V gene: TRBV7-2; D gene: TRBD1; CDR3 protein: CASRSTGGGGYTF; CDR3 DNA: TGTGCCAGCAGGTCAACAGGGGGTGGTGGCTACACCTTC
J gene: TRBJ1-1; CDR3 length: 14; clone size: -; V gene: TRBV5-1; D gene: TRBD1; CDR3 protein: CASSSDRTNTEAFF; CDR3 DNA: TGCGCCAGCAGCTCGGACAGGACGAACACTGAAGCTTTCTTT
J gene: TRBJ1-3; CDR3 length: 15; clone size: -; V gene: TRBV7-2; D gene: -; CDR3 protein: CASSIQGIAGNTIYF; CDR3 DNA: TGTGCCAGCAGCATCCAGGGGATCGCTGGAAACACCATATATTTT
J gene: TRBJ1-4; CDR3 length: 13; clone size: -; V gene: TRBV7-2; D gene: -; CDR3 protein: CASTRGGNEKLFF; CDR3 DNA: TGTGCCAGCACCCGGGGAGGGAACGAAAAACTGTTTTTT
J gene: TRBJ1-2; CDR3 length: 18; clone size: -; V gene: TRBV10-3; D gene: -; CDR3 protein: CAISIWTPDRTDYYGYTF; CDR3 DNA: TGTGCCATCAGTATTTGGACCCCCGACCGGACAGACTATTATGGCTACACCTTC
J gene: TRBJ1-2; CDR3 length: 16; clone size: once; V gene: TRBV5-6; D gene: TRBD1; CDR3 protein: CASSSRRGQRVYGYTF; CDR3 DNA: TGTGCCAGCAGTTCAAGGAGGGGACAGAGGGTTTATGGCTACACCTTC
J gene: TRBJ2-1; CDR3 length: 11; clone size: -; V gene: TRBV5-4; D gene: -; CDR3 protein: CASRNLNEQFF; CDR3 DNA: TGTGCCAGCAGAAATCTCAATGAGCAGTTCTTC
J gene: TRBJ1-6; CDR3 length: 15; clone size: -; V gene: TRBV7-2; D gene: -; CDR3 protein: CASSLAQGLESPLHF; CDR3 DNA: TGTGCCAGCAGCTTAGCGCAGGGCCTGGAATCACCCCTCCACTTT
J gene: TRBJ2-5; CDR3 length: 14; clone size: -; V gene: TRBV19; D gene: -; CDR3 protein: CASSIGGAQETQYF; CDR3 DNA: TGTGCCAGTAGTATTGGGGGGGCCCAAGAGACCCAGTACTTC
J gene: TRBJ2-7; CDR3 length: 16; clone size: -; V gene: TRBV30; D gene: TRBD2; CDR3 protein: CAWSVEGREGTYEQYF; CDR3 DNA: TGTGCCTGGAGTGTGGAAGGGCGGGAGGGGACCTACGAGCAGTACTTC
J gene: TRBJ2-5; CDR3 length: 15; clone size: -; V gene: TRBV7-2; D gene: -; CDR3 protein: CASSDPRGRPLGQYF; CDR3 DNA: TGTGCCAGCAGCGACCCCCGGGGGCGGCCTTTGGGCCAGTACTTC
J gene: TRBJ2-1; CDR3 length: 13; clone size: -; V gene: TRBV9; D gene: -; CDR3 protein: CASSAAFQGEQFF; CDR3 DNA: TGTGCCAGCAGCGCCGCCTTCCAAGGGGAGCAGTTCTTC
J gene: TRBJ2-2; CDR3 length: 15; clone size: -; V gene: TRBV7-2; D gene: TRBD2; CDR3 protein: CASTQGGTNTGELFF; CDR3 DNA: TGTGCCAGCACCCAGGGAGGGACGAACACCGGGGAGCTGTTTTTT
J gene: TRBJ2-2; CDR3 length: 16; clone size: -; V gene: TRBV5-1; D gene: -; CDR3 protein: CASSMTRTVNTGELFF; CDR3 DNA: TGCGCCAGCAGCATGACCAGGACAGTTAACACCGGGGAGCTGTTTTTT
J gene: TRBJ2-7; CDR3 length: 15; clone size: -; V gene: TRBV6-5; D gene: TRBD1; CDR3 protein: CASSLDRGRTYEQYF; CDR3 DNA: TGTGCCAGCAGTTTGGACAGGGGAAGAACCTACGAGCAGTACTTC
J gene: TRBJ2-7; CDR3 length: 14; clone size: -; V gene: TRBV5-1; D gene: -; CDR3 protein: CASSAGTSTYEQYF; CDR3 DNA: TGCGCCAGCAGCGCCGGGACATCCACCTACGAGCAGTACTTC
J gene: TRBJ2-3; CDR3 length: 15; clone size: -; V gene: TRBV5-4; D gene: TRBD1; CDR3 protein: CASSLAGTGTDTQYF; CDR3 DNA: TGTGCCAGCAGCTTGGCAGGGACAGGGACAGATACGCAGTATTTT